This T cell receptor (beta chain) was observed in a study of beta chain features in type 1 diabetes. Study background: Investigators examined approximately 110,000,000 sorted cells across all samples.

V lost 4 bases and J lost 5; bases outside the gene matches: 6. Per germline, CDR1 SGHNT and CDR2 YYREEE (reference sequence). The CDR3 consists of 14 residues. The investigators reverse transcribed all of the isolated RNA, so they sequenced expressed TCRB transcripts. Sequencing used immunoSEQ multiplex PCR; TCRdb keeps in-frame clones, though not all of them. The profile shows approximately 270,000 clones, roughly an eighth of them singletons. With regard to this clone: Its antigen is not known.

Central memory, naive, regulatory and stem cell-like memory CD4+ cells were sorted by CD45RO/CCR7/CD25/CD127/CD95/CD27. Study-wide results and limits: Individuals with type 1 diabetes displayed fewer insertions and more deletions at VDJ junctions. The question of HLA type influencing TCRB rearrangement was one that remained unresolved here. Shorter TCRB CDR3s, moderately but significantly so, were found in Type 1 diabetes patients in all four CD4+ subsets.

This receptor was taken from a man aged 25 to 45 with type 1 diabetes. Sequences were obtained from naive CD4+ T cells from blood. The genes are TRBV5-4 and TRBJ2-1; 7 bases are a match to TRBD1. The CDR3 loop is CASSPGTEDNEQFF. The CDR3 DNA follows: TGTGCCAGCAGCCCCGGGACAGAAGACAATGAGCAGTTCTTC.